This T cell receptor (beta chain) comes out of a study of CD8 T cells in ankylosing spondylitis. Overall study findings and caveats: Blood of patients with ankylosing spondylitis appeared to be characterized by a TCR beta motif of eight highly homologous variants. Researchers report that disease-linked clones proved CD8+ and relatively rare in peripheral blood. Matched ankylosing spondylitis synovial fluid reportedly contained a significantly enriched population of disease-linked clones.

This clonotype was detected ten times or more. Its antigen is still unknown. The CDR3 has 13 residues. Trimming took 2 bases from V and 7 from J; bases not matched to a gene: 2. In germline, CDR1 is SGHDN, CDR2 FVKESK. TCRdb independently ran MiXCR on the 5' RACE reads; one entry per CDR3 protein. Seen here are 300,000 to 350,000 distinct CDR3 sequences, 11% observed once, and the top ten hold 9.1%. The sequenced material came from blood, either unsorted or a sorted T cell fraction (not recorded which). The gene calls are TRBV14 and TRBJ1-2; 9 bases map to TRBD1. The source is a female donor with ankylosing spondylitis or in good health (not recorded which). The CDR3, as DNA: TGTGCCAGCAGCCAAACAGGGGGCCTTGGCTACACCTTC. Translation: CASSQTGGLGYTF. The full variable domain, in which reference TRBV14 and TRBJ1-2 provide the parts outside the CDR3, is EAGVTQFPSHSVIEKGQTVTLRCDPISGHDNLYWYRRVMGKEIKFLLHFVKESKQDESGMPNNRFLAERTGGTYSTLKVQPAELEDSGVYFCASSQTGGLGYTFGSGTRLTVV.